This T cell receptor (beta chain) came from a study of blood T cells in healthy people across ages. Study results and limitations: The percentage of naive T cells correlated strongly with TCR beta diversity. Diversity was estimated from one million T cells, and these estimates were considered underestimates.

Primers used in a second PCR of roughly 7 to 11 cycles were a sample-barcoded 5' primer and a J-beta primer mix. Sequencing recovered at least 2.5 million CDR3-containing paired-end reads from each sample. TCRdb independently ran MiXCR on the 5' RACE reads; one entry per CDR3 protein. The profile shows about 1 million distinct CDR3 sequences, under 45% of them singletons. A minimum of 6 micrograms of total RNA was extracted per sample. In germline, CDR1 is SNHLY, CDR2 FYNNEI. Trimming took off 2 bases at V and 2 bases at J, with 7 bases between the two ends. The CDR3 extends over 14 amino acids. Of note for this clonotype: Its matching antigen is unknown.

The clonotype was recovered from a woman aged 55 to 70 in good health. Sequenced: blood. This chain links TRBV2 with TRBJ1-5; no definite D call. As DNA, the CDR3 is TGTGCCAGCAGTGAATCGGTGGGCAATCAGCCCCAGCATTTT. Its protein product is CASSESVGNQPQHF.